This section outlines one T cell receptor (beta chain) sequence together with its context. Every bit of the isolated RNA underwent reverse transcription, so sequencing read expressed TCRB transcripts. The assay was immunoSEQ multiplex PCR, and TCRdb's table has in-frame clones only and misses some. Of some 220,000 clones in the sample, approximately 10% are singletons; the top ten hold approximately 1.3%. The sample is drawn from a study of beta chain features in type 1 diabetes. The CDR3 spans 15 residues. The germline V gene has CDR1 SGHRS and CDR2 YFSETQ. The V segment lost 0 bases and the J segment 4 bases; nucleotides outside the gene matches: 5.

The sequencing input was central memory CD4+ T cells from blood. This clonotype was obtained from a man aged 18 to 29 in good health. The chain employs TRBV5-1 and TRBJ2-3; 7 nucleotides line up with TRBD2. Here the CDR3 DNA reads TGCGCCAGCAGCTTGGCGGTAGCGGGCTCAGATACGCAGTATTTT. Its translation: CASSLAVAGSDTQYF.